The 3 T cell receptor beta chains presented below share a single source sample, sequenced in a study of blood T cell repertoires in COVID-19. Assay: immunoSEQ multiplex PCR; the TCRdb copy retains only in-frame clones and omits some. The sample consists of more than 90,000 clones, around nine tenths of them appearing once. Material for sequencing was peripheral blood. These receptors all come from a man aged 40-49 years with acute or convalescent COVID-19.

The rearrangement uses TRBV12-3 or TRBV12-4 and TRBJ1-6, with D maybe TRBD1 (5 bases). The length of the CDR3 is 12 residues. The ends were cut back, 3 bases at V and 13 bases at J, with 10 bases in the middle. This CDR3 is CASSFHQGPLHF. The CDR3 region has the DNA TGTGCCAGCAGTTTTCATCAGGGTCCCCTCCACTTT.

This sequence joins TRBV9 and TRBJ2-3; no reliable D call. V was clipped by 0 bases and J by 2 bases, with 7 bases between them. Germline V lookup: CDR1 SGDLS, CDR2 YYNGEE. The CDR3 is made up of 14 amino acids. The CDR3: CASSVAADTDTQYF. The CDR3 DNA reads as TGTGCCAGCAGCGTAGCTGCGGACACAGATACGCAGTATTTT.

To note about this clone: In the same sample, other DNA sequences code for this CDR3. V usage is TRBV2 and J usage is TRBJ1-5; 7 bases are a match to TRBD1. V shed 5 bases and J 3 bases; nucleotides not matched to a gene: 1. CDR1 and CDR2 (germline): SNHLY, FYNNEI. This CDR3 is 13 amino acids long. The CDR3: CASSRGPNQPQHF. In DNA form, the CDR3 reads TGTGCCAGCAGTAGGGGGCCCAATCAGCCCCAGCATTTT.